A selection of T cell receptor beta chains follows, all from one sample in a study of a mutant IDH1 vaccine in newly diagnosed glioma. These receptors' antigens are unknown. The method was immunoSEQ multiplex PCR; TCRdb's version includes in-frame clones alone and lacks a portion of them. The data show approximately 30,000 clones, about four fifths seen once. This material consisted of PBMCs, taken from a glioma patient whose treatment included an IDH1 peptide vaccine. These receptor sequences come from a woman aged 25 to 45 with glioma. Each CDR3 is given without its conserved first and last residue. Fields, in order: J gene, D gene, V gene, CDR3 protein. D genes are given only for firm matches.

j_gene: TRBJ1-3
d_gene: .
v_gene: TRBV29-1
CDR3aa: SNPDRKPGNTIY

j_gene: TRBJ1-2
d_gene: .
v_gene: TRBV2
CDR3aa: ASSENNRGYT

j_gene: TRBJ2-3
d_gene: TRBD2
v_gene: TRBV10-3
CDR3aa: AISDFQRGGPDTQY

j_gene: TRBJ1-2
d_gene: .
v_gene: TRBV19
CDR3aa: ASSTPGSGYT

j_gene: TRBJ1-2
d_gene: TRBD1
v_gene: TRBV5-1
CDR3aa: ASSTGQGEGGYT

j_gene: TRBJ1-1
d_gene: TRBD1
v_gene: TRBV6-5
CDR3aa: ASSYEGAGTEAF

j_gene: TRBJ1-1
d_gene: .
v_gene: TRBV2
CDR3aa: ASSEGQLNTEAF

j_gene: TRBJ1-1
d_gene: .
v_gene: TRBV9
CDR3aa: ASSVEVRGNTEAF

j_gene: TRBJ2-6
d_gene: .
v_gene: TRBV11-1
CDR3aa: ASSLATSSGANVLT

j_gene: TRBJ2-7
d_gene: TRBD1
v_gene: TRBV7-8
CDR3aa: ASSSLQGVGYEQY

j_gene: TRBJ2-7
d_gene: .
v_gene: TRBV6-5
CDR3aa: ASSQTANYEQY

j_gene: TRBJ1-5
d_gene: .
v_gene: TRBV5-1
CDR3aa: ASSLWGLEPQH

j_gene: TRBJ1-5
d_gene: TRBD1
v_gene: TRBV2
CDR3aa: ASSEALRQGAQPQH

j_gene: TRBJ2-7
d_gene: .
v_gene: TRBV5-4
CDR3aa: ASSLDGGVRYEQY

j_gene: TRBJ1-1
d_gene: .
v_gene: TRBV6-5
CDR3aa: ASSYRVGGTEAF

j_gene: TRBJ1-2
d_gene: .
v_gene: TRBV2
CDR3aa: ASSVFQTNYGYT

j_gene: TRBJ2-1
d_gene: TRBD2
v_gene: TRBV9
CDR3aa: ASSVNRLPGLAGGGEQF

j_gene: TRBJ2-7
d_gene: .
v_gene: TRBV14
CDR3aa: ASRGTGVFEQY

j_gene: TRBJ2-5
d_gene: TRBD2
v_gene: TRBV5-1
CDR3aa: ASRGAGGVETQY